This T cell receptor (beta chain) emerged from a study of cytomegalovirus exposure and HLA in healthy donors. Study-level findings and limits: Across donors, presence/absence analyses took sequencing depth to be roughly uniform. The authors considered a cluster of highly shared sequence variants likely to be a sequencing artifact. Association of 17,000 or so TCR beta sequences with HLA alleles was found at 0.05 false discovery rate in a later analysis.

The primer mix had 60 Vbeta and 13 Jbeta primers. Method: immunoSEQ multiplex PCR; TCRdb's copy keeps in-frame clones and lacks some. The repertoire holds 120,000 to 150,000 clones, with more than 75% as singletons. V was pared by 0 bases and J by 1 base, with 3 bases between. CDR3 size: 13 residues. Germline-derived CDR1 and CDR2 are LNHNV and YYDKDF (reference sequence). As regards this clone: What it binds is not known.

Material for sequencing was PBMCs. The sequence was collected from a female donor in good health and CMV-seronegative. The J gene is TRBJ1-1, the V gene TRBV15, with D hard to call. The CDR3, as DNA: TGTGCCACCAGCAGAGACAGGAACACTGAAGCTTTCTTT. Translation: CATSRDRNTEAFF.